These T cell receptor beta chains were read from a single sample in a study of blood T cell repertoires in COVID-19. Only in-frame clones appear in the TCRdb table, and some are missing; sequencing was by immunoSEQ multiplex PCR. The table has 90,000 to 95,000 clones, 88% seen once. The sequenced sample consisted of peripheral blood. The receptors were gathered from a woman of 80 years or more with active COVID-19. Both conserved end residues are part of each CDR3. A D gene is named only where the DNA matches it firmly. The size of a clone is reported for some rows only, either as once, few or many, or as a class for expanded clones.

cdr3_length | j_call | clone_size | d_call | v_call | cdr3_aa | cdr3_nt
12 | TRBJ2-7 | NA | TRBD1 | TRBV7-9 | CASSLNRGEQYF | TGTGCCAGCAGCCTTAACAGGGGGGAGCAGTACTTC
18 | TRBJ2-2 | NA | TRBD2 | TRBV3-1/TRBV3-2 | CASSQVFAGGGSAGELFF | TGTGCCAGCAGCCAAGTCTTCGCGGGAGGGGGTTCAGCCGGGGAGCTGTTTTTT
16 | TRBJ2-2 | NA | TRBD1 | TRBV16 | CASSRGDRGPTGELFF | TGTGCCAGCAGCCGCGGGGACAGGGGGCCTACCGGGGAGCTGTTTTTT
11 | TRBJ1-2 | NA | NA | TRBV19 | CASSQNYGYTF | TGTGCCAGTAGTCAGAACTATGGCTACACCTTC
13 | TRBJ1-2 | few | NA | TRBV18 | CASSPNRNYGYTF | TGTGCCAGCTCACCAAACAGGAACTATGGCTACACCTTC
15 | TRBJ1-5 | NA | TRBD1 | TRBV28 | CASSLNRGRNQPQHF | TGTGCCAGCAGTCTCAACAGGGGTAGGAATCAGCCCCAGCATTTT
18 | TRBJ2-4 | NA | NA | TRBV18 | CASSLFTQGSQSQNIQYF | TGTGCCAGCTCACTGTTTACGCAGGGAAGTCAGTCCCAAAACATTCAGTACTTC
14 | TRBJ2-7 | NA | NA | TRBV7-2 | CASSFDRFSYEQYF | TGTGCCAGCAGCTTCGACAGGTTTTCCTACGAGCAGTACTTC
15 | TRBJ1-3 | NA | NA | TRBV3-1/TRBV3-2 | CASSPAGYSGNTIYF | TGTGCCAGCAGCCCCGCGGGGTACTCTGGAAACACCATATATTTT
15 | TRBJ2-2 | once | NA | TRBV25-1 | CASSAPALKAGELFF | TGTGCCAGCAGTGCTCCAGCACTAAAGGCCGGGGAGCTGTTTTTT
18 | TRBJ2-3 | NA | TRBD2 | TRBV5-1 | CASSLTSMGLAGLSTQYF | TGCGCCAGCAGCTTGACTTCGATGGGACTAGCGGGTCTTAGTACGCAGTATTTT
16 | TRBJ2-7 | NA | TRBD2 | TRBV11-2 | CASSLDLGLAGNEQYF | TGTGCCAGCAGCTTAGATCTAGGGCTAGCGGGAAACGAGCAGTACTTC
15 | TRBJ1-6 | NA | NA | TRBV10-3 | CATTGGGPVGSPLHF | TGTGCCACCACCGGCGGGGGGCCAGTAGGCTCACCCCTCCACTTT
15 | TRBJ2-3 | NA | TRBD1 | TRBV14 | CASSQWTGNTDTQYF | TGTGCCAGCAGCCAATGGACAGGCAACACAGATACGCAGTATTTT
13 | TRBJ1-2 | NA | NA | TRBV19 | CASSITVNYGYTF | TGTGCCAGTAGTATTACGGTAAACTATGGCTACACCTTC
16 | TRBJ2-1 | NA | TRBD1 | TRBV18 | CASSPPGTGLDNEQFF | TGTGCCAGCTCACCCCCCGGGACAGGGCTCGACAATGAGCAGTTCTTC
14 | TRBJ2-7 | NA | TRBD1 | TRBV2 | CASRVRTGVYEQYF | TGTGCCAGCAGAGTTAGGACAGGTGTCTACGAGCAGTACTTC
14 | TRBJ2-7 | NA | NA | TRBV27 | CASRGASGISEQYF | TGTGCCAGCCGGGGGGCCAGTGGGATATCTGAGCAGTACTTC
14 | TRBJ2-3 | NA | NA | TRBV2 | CASQDKRGTDTQYF | TGTGCCAGCCAGGACAAAAGGGGCACAGATACGCAGTATTTT
14 | TRBJ2-1 | once | TRBD1 | TRBV7-9 | CASSPWDSYNEQFF | TGTGCCAGCAGCCCCTGGGACAGCTACAATGAGCAGTTCTTC
14 | TRBJ2-4 | NA | TRBD2 | TRBV13 | CASSSGGGRNIQYF | TGTGCCAGCAGCTCGGGGGGCGGGAGGAACATTCAGTACTTC
17 | TRBJ2-1 | NA | TRBD1 | TRBV7-3 | CASSLTGGTGSYNEQFF | TGTGCCAGCAGCTTAACAGGAGGGACAGGGTCCTACAATGAGCAGTTCTTC
14 | TRBJ2-7 | few | NA | TRBV11-3 | CATVRTANSYEQYF | TGTGCCACCGTTAGGACAGCTAATTCCTACGAGCAGTACTTC
13 | TRBJ2-2 | few | NA | TRBV19 | CAIQTVNTGELFF | TGTGCGATCCAAACTGTTAACACCGGGGAGCTGTTTTTT
12 | TRBJ1-2 | NA | NA | TRBV30 | CAWTAGSYGYTF | TGTGCCTGGACGGCAGGATCCTATGGCTACACCTTC
13 | TRBJ1-4 | NA | TRBD1 | TRBV29-1 | CSVVGQAGEKLFF | TGCAGCGTTGTGGGACAGGCTGGTGAAAAACTGTTTTTT
16 | TRBJ2-2 | once | NA | TRBV7-2 | CASSPGLASNTGELFF | TGTGCCAGCAGCCCAGGACTGGCGTCGAACACCGGGGAGCTGTTTTTT
15 | TRBJ2-2 | once | TRBD2 | TRBV29-1 | CSALGLAGNTGELFF | TGCAGCGCCCTTGGGCTAGCGGGTAACACCGGGGAGCTGTTTTTT
15 | TRBJ1-1 | NA | TRBD1 | TRBV4-2 | CASSQDWRQGREAFF | TGTGCCAGCAGCCAAGATTGGAGACAGGGAAGGGAAGCTTTCTTT
13 | TRBJ2-5 | NA | NA | TRBV7-2 | CASSWRTQETQYF | TGTGCCAGCAGCTGGAGGACCCAAGAGACCCAGTACTTC
16 | TRBJ1-5 | once | NA | TRBV27 | CASSLTPGAGNQPQHF | TGTGCCAGCAGTTTAACCCCAGGGGCGGGCAATCAGCCCCAGCATTTT
17 | TRBJ1-4 | NA | NA | TRBV28 | CASTHVGGAGVKEKLFF | TGTGCCAGCACCCACGTGGGGGGGGCAGGGGTTAAAGAAAAACTGTTTTTT
14 | TRBJ1-4 | NA | NA | TRBV7-2 | CASSFTVTNEKLFF | TGTGCCAGCAGCTTCACAGTAACTAATGAAAAACTGTTTTTT
13 | TRBJ2-3 | NA | TRBD2 | TRBV2 | CASKPGGTDTQYF | TGTGCCAGCAAACCGGGGGGAACAGATACGCAGTATTTT
12 | TRBJ2-5 | once | NA | TRBV23-1 | CASGTGKETQYF | TGCGCCAGCGGCACAGGGAAAGAGACCCAGTACTTC
14 | TRBJ1-6 | NA | NA | TRBV5-6 | CASSSSSYNSPLHF | TGTGCCAGCAGCAGTAGCTCCTATAATTCACCCCTCCACTTT
16 | TRBJ1-5 | NA | TRBD1 | TRBV19 | CASSIGTGDLGQPQHF | TGTGCCAGTAGTATTGGGACAGGGGATCTGGGACAGCCCCAGCATTTT
16 | TRBJ2-7 | NA | NA | TRBV28 | CASRRRTGSASYEQYF | TGTGCCAGCAGACGCCGAACGGGAAGTGCCTCCTACGAGCAGTACTTC
14 | TRBJ2-3 | once | TRBD2 | TRBV20-1 | CSASRGLGTDTQYF | TGCAGTGCTAGTAGGGGACTAGGTACAGATACGCAGTATTTT
14 | TRBJ2-5 | NA | TRBD1 | TRBV4-3 | CASSQDIGGETQYF | TGCGCCAGCAGCCAAGATATAGGGGGCGAGACCCAGTACTTC
14 | TRBJ2-7 | few | NA | TRBV29-1 | CSVGNRDLPYEQYF | TGCAGCGTGGGAAACAGGGATCTCCCCTACGAGCAGTACTTC
16 | TRBJ1-5 | NA | NA | TRBV19 | CASSVTGAYSNQPQHF | TGTGCCAGTAGTGTCACAGGAGCTTATAGCAATCAGCCCCAGCATTTT
16 | TRBJ2-7 | NA | TRBD2 | TRBV15 | CATSRDRASGSREQYF | TGTGCCACCAGCAGAGATCGGGCTAGCGGGAGTCGCGAGCAGTACTTC
15 | TRBJ2-1 | NA | TRBD2 | TRBV5-1 | CASSSSGRGYNEQFF | TGCGCCAGCAGCTCTAGCGGGCGAGGGTACAATGAGCAGTTCTTC
12 | TRBJ1-2 | NA | NA | TRBV6-5 | CASSPATYGYTF | TGTGCCAGCAGTCCAGCGACCTATGGCTACACCTTC
12 | TRBJ2-7 | few | NA | TRBV6-2/TRBV6-3 | CASSQGGREQYF | TGTGCCAGCAGCCAAGGTGGGAGAGAGCAGTACTTC
14 | TRBJ1-4 | NA | NA | TRBV5-1 | CASSLTGTNEKLFF | TGCGCCAGCAGCTTGACAGGTACTAATGAAAAACTGTTTTTT
15 | TRBJ2-1 | NA | TRBD2 | TRBV5-1 | CASSLGTSGSNEQFF | TGCGCCAGCAGCCTCGGGACTAGCGGGTCTAATGAGCAGTTCTTC
13 | TRBJ2-1 | NA | NA | TRBV19 | CASSTDWFNEQFF | TGTGCCAGTAGTACGGACTGGTTCAATGAGCAGTTCTTC
13 | TRBJ2-7 | few | NA | TRBV3-1/TRBV3-2 | CASSQVQDYEQYF | TGTGCCAGCAGCCAAGTTCAGGACTACGAGCAGTACTTC
14 | TRBJ2-3 | once | TRBD1 | TRBV28 | CASSLDRGTDTQYF | TGTGCCAGCAGCCTGGACAGGGGCACAGATACGCAGTATTTT
12 | TRBJ2-7 | few | TRBD1 | TRBV12-3/TRBV12-4 | CASSRTGYEQYF | TGTGCCAGCAGCCGGACAGGGTACGAGCAGTACTTC
16 | TRBJ1-3 | NA | TRBD1 | TRBV5-1 | CASSEGGTGVGNTIYF | TGCGCCAGCAGCGAAGGAGGGACAGGGGTGGGAAACACCATATATTTT
13 | TRBJ2-7 | NA | NA | TRBV18 | CASSVEGDYEQYF | TGTGCCAGCTCAGTAGAGGGAGACTACGAGCAGTACTTC
14 | TRBJ1-5 | few | NA | TRBV6-2/TRBV6-3 | CASSWTAGNQPQHF | TGTGCCAGCAGCTGGACAGCCGGTAATCAGCCCCAGCATTTT
15 | TRBJ2-1 | once | TRBD2 | TRBV7-2 | CASSLSSRTRGEQFF | TGTGCCAGCAGCCTGTCGTCAAGGACTAGAGGGGAGCAGTTCTTC